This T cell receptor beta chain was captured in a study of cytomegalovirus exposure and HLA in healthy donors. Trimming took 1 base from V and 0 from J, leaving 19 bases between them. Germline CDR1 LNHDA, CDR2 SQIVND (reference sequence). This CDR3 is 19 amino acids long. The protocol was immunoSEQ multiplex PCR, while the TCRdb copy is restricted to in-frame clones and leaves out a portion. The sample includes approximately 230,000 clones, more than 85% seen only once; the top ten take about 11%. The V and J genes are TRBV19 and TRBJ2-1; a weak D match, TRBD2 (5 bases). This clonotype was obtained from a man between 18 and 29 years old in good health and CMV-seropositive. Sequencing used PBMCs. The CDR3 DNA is TGTGCCAGTAGTATAGTTAGAGGGCGGGCTTTTAGCTCCTACAATGAGCAGTTCTTC. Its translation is CASSIVRGRAFSSYNEQFF.